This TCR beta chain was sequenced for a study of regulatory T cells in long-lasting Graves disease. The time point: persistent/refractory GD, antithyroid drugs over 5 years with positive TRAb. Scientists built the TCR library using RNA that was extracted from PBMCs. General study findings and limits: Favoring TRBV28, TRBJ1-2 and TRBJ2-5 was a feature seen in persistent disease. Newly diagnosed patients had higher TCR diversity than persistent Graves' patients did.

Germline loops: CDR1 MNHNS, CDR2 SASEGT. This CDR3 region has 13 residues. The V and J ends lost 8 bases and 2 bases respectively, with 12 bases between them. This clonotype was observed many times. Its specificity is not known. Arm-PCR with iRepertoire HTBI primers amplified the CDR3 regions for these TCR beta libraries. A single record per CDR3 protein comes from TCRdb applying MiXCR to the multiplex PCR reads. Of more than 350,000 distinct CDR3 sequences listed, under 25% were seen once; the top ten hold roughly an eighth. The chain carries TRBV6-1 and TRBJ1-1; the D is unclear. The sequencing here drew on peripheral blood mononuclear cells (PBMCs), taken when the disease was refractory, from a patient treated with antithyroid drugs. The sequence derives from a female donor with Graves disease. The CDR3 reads CASWETRNTEAFF. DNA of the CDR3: TGTGCCAGCTGGGAGACCCGAAACACTGAAGCTTTCTTT.